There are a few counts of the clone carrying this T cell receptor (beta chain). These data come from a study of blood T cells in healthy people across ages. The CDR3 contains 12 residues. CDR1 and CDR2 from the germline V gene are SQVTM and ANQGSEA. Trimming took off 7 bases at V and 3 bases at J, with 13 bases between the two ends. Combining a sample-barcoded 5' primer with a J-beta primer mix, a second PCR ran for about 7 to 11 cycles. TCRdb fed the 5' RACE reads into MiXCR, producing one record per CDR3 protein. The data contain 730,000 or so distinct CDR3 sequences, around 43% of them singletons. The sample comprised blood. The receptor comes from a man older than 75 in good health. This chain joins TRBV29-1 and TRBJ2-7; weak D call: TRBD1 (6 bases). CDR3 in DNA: TGCAGCGCACGGGACACCCTCTACGAGCAGTACTTC. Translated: CSARDTLYEQYF.